Here is one T cell receptor (beta chain) with its context. The data belong to a study of shared clonotypes between healthy human individuals. The data were produced by immunoSEQ multiplex PCR, yet TCRdb's version contains in-frame clones alone and is incomplete. Of about 2.3 million clones in the sample, 85% to 95% were seen once. The V gene's germline CDR1 is SNHLY and CDR2 FYNNEI. The length of the CDR3 is 15 residues. J lost 6 bases, V lost 6 bases, and 13 bases had no gene match. CD4+ cells yielded CD45RA+ naive and CD45RA-negative memory subsets. The sequence derives from a man aged 18 to 35 in good health. Some clones in this sample may be carry-over from other donors' samples. The V call is TRBV2, the J call TRBJ1-2, with 7 bases fitting TRBD1. Sequencing was carried out using naive CD4+ T cells from PBMCs. The subset: CD45RA+ positively selected. Written as DNA, the CDR3 is TGTGCCAGCAGAATCAGACAGGGCGGGGAGAATGGCTACACCTTC. It specifies CASRIRQGGENGYTF.